A selection of T cell receptor beta chains follows, all from one sample in a study of blood T cell repertoires in COVID-19. Libraries were prepared by immunoSEQ multiplex PCR; TCRdb keeps only in-frame clonotypes and omits some of them. The sample carries hundreds of thousands of clones, nearly 90% recorded once. The sample comprised peripheral blood. These receptors were taken from a human donor in a cohort sampled during active COVID-19. The CDR3 runs from the conserved cysteine through the conserved F or W. A D gene is named only where the DNA matches it firmly. Clone size is stated in some rows and not others, as once, few, many or a class when expanded.

-,TRBV5-1,TRBJ1-2,-,TGCGCCAGCAGCCCAGACAGTTATGGCTACACCTTC,CASSPDSYGYTF
TRBD1,TRBV6-6,TRBJ1-6,-,TGTGCCAGCAGTTCCAGGACAGGGGAGACACCCCTCCACTTT,CASSSRTGETPLHF
-,TRBV6-2/TRBV6-3,TRBJ2-1,-,TGTGCCAGCAGTTACTCCGCCTTTAGGAGAGAGCAGTTCTTC,CASSYSAFRREQFF
-,TRBV24-1,TRBJ1-3,-,TGTGCCACCAGGCAGGCTGGAAACACCATATATTTT,CATRQAGNTIYF
-,TRBV6-1,TRBJ1-2,-,TGTGCCAGCAGTGAAGGAGCTGCGAGGTACTTGTATGGCTACACCTTC,CASSEGAARYLYGYTF
-,TRBV11-2,TRBJ1-3,once,TGTGCCAGCAGCTTAGGAATCTTGCGGGGACCCTCTGGAAACACCATATATTTT,CASSLGILRGPSGNTIYF
TRBD1,TRBV3-1/TRBV3-2,TRBJ1-3,-,TGTGCCAGCAGCTATCTACAGGGGGCAAACACCATATATTTT,CASSYLQGANTIYF
-,TRBV7-2,TRBJ2-7,-,TGTGCCAGCAGCCCATACGCGCCGGGAAAGTACTACGAGCAGTACTTC,CASSPYAPGKYYEQYF
-,TRBV25-1,TRBJ1-1,-,TGTGCCAGCAGTGGGGGCATAGAACAAACTGAAGCTTTCTTT,CASSGGIEQTEAFF
-,TRBV4-1,TRBJ2-1,-,TGCGCCAGCAGCCAAGTCACATCCTACAATGAGCAGTTCTTC,CASSQVTSYNEQFF
-,TRBV5-6,TRBJ1-1,-,TGTGCCAGCAGCTTTTATTGGGGGGCTGAAGCTTTCTTT,CASSFYWGAEAFF
-,TRBV7-2,TRBJ2-7,-,TGTGCCAGCAGCTTAGCGGCCCGCCGCACCTACGAGCAGTACTTC,CASSLAARRTYEQYF
TRBD2,TRBV6-2/TRBV6-3,TRBJ2-7,once,TGTGCCAGCAGTTCCTTCGGGAGGACCTCCTACGAGCAGTACTTC,CASSSFGRTSYEQYF
TRBD1,TRBV27,TRBJ2-2,-,TGTGCCAGCAGTCCCCGGGACAGTTACACCGGGGAGCTGTTTTTT,CASSPRDSYTGELFF
TRBD1,TRBV30,TRBJ1-1,-,TGTGTCCAGGGGGCAGCCACTGAAGCTTTCTTT,CVQGAATEAFF
-,TRBV27,TRBJ1-5,-,TGTGCCAGCAGATCATGGCAGGGCTATCAGCCCCAGCATTTT,CASRSWQGYQPQHF
TRBD1,TRBV7-9,TRBJ2-6,-,TGTGCCAGCAGCTTACAGGGGGCGACCGGGGCCAACGTCCTGACTTTC,CASSLQGATGANVLTF
-,TRBV5-4,TRBJ2-7,-,TGTGCCAGCAGCTTCGAGAGGGATCGCTACGAGCAGTACTTC,CASSFERDRYEQYF